A selection of T cell receptor beta chains follows, all from one sample in a study of PD-L1 blockade in urothelial cancer. This table comes from immunoSEQ multiplex PCR, and its TCRdb copy is limited to in-frame clones, with some not included. Here the sample spans 100,000 to 150,000 clones, approximately 84% being singletons. Here the sequenced sample was PBMCs, taken around atezolizumab (anti-PD-L1) treatment. The receptor set was obtained from a man aged 50 or older with urothelial cancer. Both conserved end residues are part of each CDR3. The order of the fields is V gene, D gene, J gene, clone size, CDR3 DNA, CDR3 protein. The D gene is left open where the match is weak. Size tells how often a clone was seen (once, few, many) or the class of an expanded clone, and some rows leave it out.

v_call: TRBV9
d_call: TRBD2
j_call: TRBJ2-1
clone_size: NA
cdr3_nt: TGTGCCAGCAGCGTGAGCGGGAGAGGGACTGAGCAGTTCTTC
cdr3_aa: CASSVSGRGTEQFF

v_call: TRBV7-3
d_call: TRBD1
j_call: TRBJ2-3
clone_size: NA
cdr3_nt: TGTGCCAGCAGCTTCTCCGGGACAGGCACAGATACGCAGTATTTT
cdr3_aa: CASSFSGTGTDTQYF

v_call: TRBV6-6
d_call: NA
j_call: TRBJ1-1
clone_size: NA
cdr3_nt: TGTGCCAGCAGTTCCACCTACCCAGGGGTAGTCACTGAAGCTTTCTTT
cdr3_aa: CASSSTYPGVVTEAFF

v_call: TRBV5-1
d_call: TRBD2
j_call: TRBJ2-3
clone_size: NA
cdr3_nt: TGCGCCAGCAGCTTGGCGACTAGCGGGAGGATAGTAAGCACAGATACGCAGTATTTT
cdr3_aa: CASSLATSGRIVSTDTQYF

v_call: TRBV19
d_call: TRBD2
j_call: TRBJ2-7
clone_size: once
cdr3_nt: TGTGCCAGTAGTGCCGGGACTATACGAGAGCAGTACTTC
cdr3_aa: CASSAGTIREQYF

v_call: TRBV5-4
d_call: NA
j_call: TRBJ2-3
clone_size: NA
cdr3_nt: TGTGCCAGCAGCTTGGCGCTAGCTCAGGTCGGCACAGATACGCAGTATTTT
cdr3_aa: CASSLALAQVGTDTQYF

v_call: TRBV5-8
d_call: TRBD2
j_call: TRBJ2-3
clone_size: NA
cdr3_nt: TGTGCCGGCAACCCTAGCGGGAGGAGCACAGATACGCAGTATTTT
cdr3_aa: CAGNPSGRSTDTQYF

v_call: TRBV6-1
d_call: NA
j_call: TRBJ1-4
clone_size: NA
cdr3_nt: TGTGCCACCGGACTTTCAACTAATGAAAAACTGTTTTTT
cdr3_aa: CATGLSTNEKLFF

v_call: TRBV11-3
d_call: NA
j_call: TRBJ2-7
clone_size: NA
cdr3_nt: TGTGCCAGCAGCCAGGGGACGGGGAACTACGAGCAGTACTTC
cdr3_aa: CASSQGTGNYEQYF

v_call: TRBV2
d_call: NA
j_call: TRBJ1-4
clone_size: few
cdr3_nt: TGTGCCAGCAGTGTGTCAGGGCGTGAAAAACTGTTTTTT
cdr3_aa: CASSVSGREKLFF

v_call: TRBV28
d_call: TRBD1
j_call: TRBJ2-3
clone_size: NA
cdr3_nt: TGTGCCAGCAGCCCCACTATTTGGGACGGACAGGGGGTTTTAGATACGCAGTATTTT
cdr3_aa: CASSPTIWDGQGVLDTQYF

v_call: TRBV11-2
d_call: NA
j_call: TRBJ1-2
clone_size: NA
cdr3_nt: TGTGCCAGCAGCTTGAGGGCCGATGGCTACACCTTC
cdr3_aa: CASSLRADGYTF

v_call: TRBV9
d_call: NA
j_call: TRBJ2-6
clone_size: NA
cdr3_nt: TGTGCCAGCAGCGTAGAAGCCAGAGGCTCTGGGGCCAACGTCCTGACTTTC
cdr3_aa: CASSVEARGSGANVLTF

v_call: TRBV28
d_call: NA
j_call: TRBJ1-2
clone_size: NA
cdr3_nt: TGTGCCAGCACCGCCACAGCCTTCTATGGCTACACCTTC
cdr3_aa: CASTATAFYGYTF

v_call: TRBV27
d_call: NA
j_call: TRBJ1-5
clone_size: NA
cdr3_nt: TGTGCCAGCAGTCAAAATAGCAATCAGCCCCAGCATTTT
cdr3_aa: CASSQNSNQPQHF

v_call: TRBV30
d_call: NA
j_call: TRBJ1-4
clone_size: NA
cdr3_nt: TGTGCCTGGACAACAGGAGGGGTTAATGAAAAACTGTTTTTT
cdr3_aa: CAWTTGGVNEKLFF

v_call: TRBV27
d_call: TRBD2
j_call: TRBJ2-1
clone_size: NA
cdr3_nt: TGTGCCAGTGGGGGGGGACTAGTGTTCAATGAGCAGTTCTTC
cdr3_aa: CASGGGLVFNEQFF

v_call: TRBV19
d_call: TRBD1
j_call: TRBJ1-1
clone_size: NA
cdr3_nt: TGTGCCAGTACAAACAGGGGATTGAACACTGAAGCTTTCTTT
cdr3_aa: CASTNRGLNTEAFF

v_call: TRBV28
d_call: TRBD1
j_call: TRBJ2-3
clone_size: NA
cdr3_nt: TGTGCCAGCAGGCTACGGACAGGGGCCACAGATACGCAGTATTTT
cdr3_aa: CASRLRTGATDTQYF

v_call: TRBV28
d_call: TRBD1
j_call: TRBJ1-4
clone_size: NA
cdr3_nt: TGTGCCAGCAGGGGACAGAAGGAAAAACTGTTTTTT
cdr3_aa: CASRGQKEKLFF

v_call: TRBV7-4
d_call: TRBD1
j_call: TRBJ2-7
clone_size: NA
cdr3_nt: TGTGCCAGCAGCTTAGCTGGGGCCGGGACAGCAACCTACGAGCAGTACTTC
cdr3_aa: CASSLAGAGTATYEQYF

v_call: TRBV2
d_call: TRBD2
j_call: TRBJ2-1
clone_size: NA
cdr3_nt: TGTGCCAGCAGGGCCCAGGTTAGCGGGAGTCTGGGTGAGCAGTTCTTC
cdr3_aa: CASRAQVSGSLGEQFF

v_call: TRBV5-1
d_call: NA
j_call: TRBJ1-1
clone_size: once
cdr3_nt: TGCGCCAGCAGCACGGGTCAGGGGTCAAACACTGAAGCTTTCTTT
cdr3_aa: CASSTGQGSNTEAFF

v_call: TRBV6-5
d_call: TRBD2
j_call: TRBJ2-7
clone_size: NA
cdr3_nt: TGTGCCAGCAGGGCCGGGACTAGCGGCCGCTCCGAGCAGTACTTC
cdr3_aa: CASRAGTSGRSEQYF

v_call: TRBV5-6
d_call: NA
j_call: TRBJ1-1
clone_size: NA
cdr3_nt: TGTGCCAGCAGCCCCGTTAGGACAGCTGAAGCTTTCTTT
cdr3_aa: CASSPVRTAEAFF

v_call: TRBV6-5
d_call: TRBD1
j_call: TRBJ1-1
clone_size: few
cdr3_nt: TGTGCCGCTACGGGACAGGGGTTCACTGAAGCTTTCTTT
cdr3_aa: CAATGQGFTEAFF

v_call: TRBV19
d_call: TRBD1
j_call: TRBJ2-4
clone_size: once
cdr3_nt: TGTGCCAGTAGTACAGGGGGCCAAAACATTCAGTACTTC
cdr3_aa: CASSTGGQNIQYF

v_call: TRBV7-3
d_call: TRBD1
j_call: TRBJ2-1
clone_size: NA
cdr3_nt: TGTGCCAGCAGCATAGACAGGGGTTATGAGCAGTTCTTC
cdr3_aa: CASSIDRGYEQFF

v_call: TRBV5-4
d_call: NA
j_call: TRBJ2-7
clone_size: NA
cdr3_nt: TGTGCCAGCAGCCTGATTGGCGGAACGCAGTACTTC
cdr3_aa: CASSLIGGTQYF

v_call: TRBV30
d_call: NA
j_call: TRBJ2-1
clone_size: NA
cdr3_nt: TGTGCCTGGAGTGTTTCGGGGGGCCCCAACCAGTTCTTC
cdr3_aa: CAWSVSGGPNQFF

v_call: TRBV4-2
d_call: NA
j_call: TRBJ2-2
clone_size: NA
cdr3_nt: TGTGCCAGCAGCCACCTTTTCGGACAGCTCGGGGACACCGGGGAGCTGTTTTTT
cdr3_aa: CASSHLFGQLGDTGELFF

v_call: TRBV5-1
d_call: NA
j_call: TRBJ1-4
clone_size: NA
cdr3_nt: TGCGCCAGCAGCCCCCGACAGGCAACTAATGAAAAACTGTTTTTT
cdr3_aa: CASSPRQATNEKLFF

v_call: TRBV6-1
d_call: NA
j_call: TRBJ1-2
clone_size: NA
cdr3_nt: TGTGCCAGCAGTGTCAAGGGGAATGGCTACACCTTC
cdr3_aa: CASSVKGNGYTF

v_call: TRBV11-2
d_call: TRBD2
j_call: TRBJ2-1
clone_size: NA
cdr3_nt: TGTGCCAGCAGCCAGACGCGGACTAGCGCCATTGAGCAGTTCTTC
cdr3_aa: CASSQTRTSAIEQFF

v_call: TRBV9
d_call: TRBD1
j_call: TRBJ2-3
clone_size: NA
cdr3_nt: TGTGCCAGCAGCGTAGCACAGGGGAGCACAGATACGCAGTATTTT
cdr3_aa: CASSVAQGSTDTQYF

v_call: TRBV30
d_call: NA
j_call: TRBJ1-3
clone_size: NA
cdr3_nt: TGTGCCTGGAGTGTTCTCTCTGGAAACACCATATATTTT
cdr3_aa: CAWSVLSGNTIYF

v_call: TRBV28
d_call: NA
j_call: TRBJ2-5
clone_size: NA
cdr3_nt: TGTGCCAGCAGTTTCGCCGGGCCCAGGGGCTCGGGGACCCAGTACTTC
cdr3_aa: CASSFAGPRGSGTQYF

v_call: TRBV7-8
d_call: NA
j_call: TRBJ2-5
clone_size: NA
cdr3_nt: TGTGCCAGCAGCTCCCAGCGGACCCCAGGGACCCAGTACTTC
cdr3_aa: CASSSQRTPGTQYF

v_call: TRBV11-2
d_call: NA
j_call: TRBJ2-1
clone_size: NA
cdr3_nt: TGTGCCAGCAGCTTCAACCTATGGGCCGAGCAGTTCTTC
cdr3_aa: CASSFNLWAEQFF

v_call: TRBV11-1
d_call: TRBD2
j_call: TRBJ2-1
clone_size: few
cdr3_nt: TGTGCCAGCAGCCAAGGACTAGCGGGTTACAATGAGCAGTTCTTC
cdr3_aa: CASSQGLAGYNEQFF

v_call: TRBV5-4
d_call: NA
j_call: TRBJ2-1
clone_size: NA
cdr3_nt: TGTGCCAGCAGCTTCGGGGTCTCCTACAATGAGCAGTTCTTC
cdr3_aa: CASSFGVSYNEQFF

v_call: TRBV14
d_call: NA
j_call: TRBJ2-3
clone_size: NA
cdr3_nt: TGTGCCAGCAACCTCGGGACAATCAGCACAGATACGCAGTATTTT
cdr3_aa: CASNLGTISTDTQYF

v_call: TRBV27
d_call: NA
j_call: TRBJ1-5
clone_size: NA
cdr3_nt: TGTGCCAGCAGTTTCGGGTCCGAAAATCAGCCCCAGCATTTT
cdr3_aa: CASSFGSENQPQHF

v_call: TRBV5-4
d_call: TRBD1
j_call: TRBJ1-2
clone_size: NA
cdr3_nt: TGTGCCAGCAGCTTCCAGGGGGCCCAGCTCGGTGGCTACACCTTC
cdr3_aa: CASSFQGAQLGGYTF

v_call: TRBV27
d_call: NA
j_call: TRBJ2-2
clone_size: NA
cdr3_nt: TGTGCCAGCAGTTTAAAACAGACCGGGGAGCTGTTTTTT
cdr3_aa: CASSLKQTGELFF

v_call: TRBV28
d_call: NA
j_call: TRBJ1-3
clone_size: NA
cdr3_nt: TGTGCCAGCAGTTTCCGCCCCAGTGTGGGCCCCAACTCTGGAAACACCATATATTTT
cdr3_aa: CASSFRPSVGPNSGNTIYF

v_call: TRBV4-2
d_call: NA
j_call: TRBJ2-3
clone_size: NA
cdr3_nt: TGTGCCAGCAGCCAAGATGGTCGAGGGGGAGGGACAGATACGCAGTATTTT
cdr3_aa: CASSQDGRGGGTDTQYF

v_call: TRBV9
d_call: TRBD2
j_call: TRBJ2-1
clone_size: NA
cdr3_nt: TGTGCCAGCAGCAATCTGACTAGCGGGAGCGGGAATGAGCAGTTCTTC
cdr3_aa: CASSNLTSGSGNEQFF

v_call: TRBV5-1
d_call: TRBD2
j_call: TRBJ2-5
clone_size: NA
cdr3_nt: TGCGCCAGCAGCCCAGAGCCAAGCGGGAGTTATTGGGTGACCCAGTACTTC
cdr3_aa: CASSPEPSGSYWVTQYF

v_call: TRBV2
d_call: NA
j_call: TRBJ2-3
clone_size: NA
cdr3_nt: TGTGCCAGCAGTGTCGACAGGCAAGCAGATACGCAGTATTTT
cdr3_aa: CASSVDRQADTQYF

v_call: TRBV19
d_call: NA
j_call: TRBJ2-3
clone_size: NA
cdr3_nt: TGTGCCAGTAGTATCCAGGGTTTCCCTCGCACGACAGATACGCAGTATTTT
cdr3_aa: CASSIQGFPRTTDTQYF

v_call: TRBV18
d_call: NA
j_call: TRBJ1-3
clone_size: NA
cdr3_nt: TGTGCCAGCTCTCCTGACACAAATGGAAACACCATATATTTT
cdr3_aa: CASSPDTNGNTIYF

v_call: TRBV7-9
d_call: NA
j_call: TRBJ1-6
clone_size: NA
cdr3_nt: TGTGCCAGCAGCGCATCCGCGGGGGTTTCACCCCTCCACTTT
cdr3_aa: CASSASAGVSPLHF

v_call: TRBV16
d_call: NA
j_call: TRBJ2-1
clone_size: NA
cdr3_nt: TGTGCCAGCAGCCAATTCTTTGAGAGCTCCTACAATGAGCAGTTCTTC
cdr3_aa: CASSQFFESSYNEQFF

v_call: TRBV14
d_call: NA
j_call: TRBJ1-1
clone_size: NA
cdr3_nt: TGTGCCAGCAGCCCACCCGGGTTACCCCCTCGGGGCACTGAAGCTTTCTTT
cdr3_aa: CASSPPGLPPRGTEAFF

v_call: TRBV6-1
d_call: NA
j_call: TRBJ2-4
clone_size: NA
cdr3_nt: TGTGCCAGCAGTGAAATCGGCGGCACTAAGAACATTCAGTACTTC
cdr3_aa: CASSEIGGTKNIQYF

v_call: TRBV28
d_call: NA
j_call: TRBJ1-2
clone_size: NA
cdr3_nt: TGTGCCAGCAGTTTGGTGGCAGGGTGGGATGGCTACACCTTC
cdr3_aa: CASSLVAGWDGYTF

v_call: TRBV7-2
d_call: TRBD2
j_call: TRBJ2-7
clone_size: NA
cdr3_nt: TGTGCCAGCAGCCCTCCTAGCGGGAGCTCCTACGAGCAGTACTTC
cdr3_aa: CASSPPSGSSYEQYF

v_call: TRBV14
d_call: NA
j_call: TRBJ2-3
clone_size: many
cdr3_nt: TGTGCCAGCAGCCATCCGCCTAGCGCCAGGGGGAACTCCGATACGCAGTATTTT
cdr3_aa: CASSHPPSARGNSDTQYF

v_call: TRBV7-8
d_call: TRBD1
j_call: TRBJ1-1
clone_size: NA
cdr3_nt: TGTGCCAGCAGCTTAGGGTTGCTGGGACAGGGGAACAAAGAAGCTTTCTTT
cdr3_aa: CASSLGLLGQGNKEAFF